The entry below gives a single TCR beta chain sequence along with its context. The data are from a study of CD8 T cells in Susac syndrome. The CDR3 covers 14 residues. Germline CDR1 and CDR2: LNHDA and SQIVND (reference sequence). The trim removed 2 bases at V and 2 bases at J, leaving 2 bases unmatched. While serving as controls, healthy donors were matched for age and sex. It was negative isolation that provided the CD8+ and CD4+ T cells, whereas TEMRA cells were enriched by FACS. Reverse transcription used about 0.45 to 1 ug RNA and random hexamers. With immunoSEQ multiplex PCR, TCR beta CDR3 was amplified across 54 Vbeta and 13 Jbeta. Via MiXCR, TCRdb re-called the immunoSEQ multiplex PCR reads, giving one row per CDR3 protein. The sample contains roughly 150,000 distinct CDR3 sequences, roughly 93% of which appear only once.

This receptor was obtained from a human donor in good health. The sequencing input was CD4+ T cells from PBMCs. V is TRBV19 and J is TRBJ1-2, with 7 bases lining up with TRBD1. The CDR3 spells CASSISTGNYGYTF. Written as DNA, the CDR3 is TGTGCCAGTAGTATATCGACAGGGAACTATGGCTACACCTTC.